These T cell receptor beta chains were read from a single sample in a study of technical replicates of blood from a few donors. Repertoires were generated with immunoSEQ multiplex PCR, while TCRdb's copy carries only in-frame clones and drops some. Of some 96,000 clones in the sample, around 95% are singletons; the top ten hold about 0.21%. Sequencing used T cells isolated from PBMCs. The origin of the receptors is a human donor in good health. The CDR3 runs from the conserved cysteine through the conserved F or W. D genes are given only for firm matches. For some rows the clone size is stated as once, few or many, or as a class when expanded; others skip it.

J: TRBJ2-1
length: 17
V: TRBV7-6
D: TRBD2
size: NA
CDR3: CASSPGTSGGSYNEQFF
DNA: TGTGCCAGCAGCCCCGGGACTAGCGGGGGGAGTTACAATGAGCAGTTCTTC

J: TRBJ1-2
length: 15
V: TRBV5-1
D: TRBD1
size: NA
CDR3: CASSRDLDRGYGYTF
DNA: TGCGCCAGCAGCAGGGACCTGGACAGGGGGTACGGCTACACCTTC

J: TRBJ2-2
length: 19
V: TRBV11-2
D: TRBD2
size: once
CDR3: CASSSNSGRPPLNTGELFF
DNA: TGTGCCAGCAGCTCCAATAGCGGGAGGCCGCCTTTGAACACCGGGGAGCTGTTTTTT

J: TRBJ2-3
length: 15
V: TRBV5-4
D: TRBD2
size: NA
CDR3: CASSPQTSGSYTQYF
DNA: TGTGCCAGCAGCCCCCAGACTAGCGGGAGTTATACGCAGTATTTT

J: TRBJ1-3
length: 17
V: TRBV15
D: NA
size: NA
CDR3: CATSRARWGRSGNTIYF
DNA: TGTGCCACCAGCAGAGCCCGTTGGGGCCGCTCTGGAAACACCATATATTTT

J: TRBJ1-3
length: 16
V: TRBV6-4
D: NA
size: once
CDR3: CASSGREGASGNTIYF
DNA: TGTGCCAGCAGTGGGCGGGAGGGTGCCTCTGGAAACACCATATATTTT

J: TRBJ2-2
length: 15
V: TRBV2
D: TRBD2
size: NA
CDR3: CASYPGTTGTGELFF
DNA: TGTGCCAGCTACCCCGGGACTACGGGGACCGGGGAGCTGTTTTTT

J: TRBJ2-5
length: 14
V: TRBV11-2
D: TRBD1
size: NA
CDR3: CASSLQDRGETQYF
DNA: TGTGCCAGCAGCCTACAGGACAGGGGAGAGACCCAGTACTTC

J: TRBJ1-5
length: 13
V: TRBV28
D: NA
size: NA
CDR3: CASSLAFRGPQHF
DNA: TGTGCCAGCAGTTTAGCTTTTAGGGGGCCCCAGCATTTT

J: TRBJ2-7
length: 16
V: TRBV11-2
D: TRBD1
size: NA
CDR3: CASSLVVARGSHEQYF
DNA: TGTGCCAGCAGCTTAGTCGTGGCCAGGGGGTCCCACGAGCAGTACTTC

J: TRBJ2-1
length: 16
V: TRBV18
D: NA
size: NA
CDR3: CASSPRDFSSYNEQFF
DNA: TGTGCCAGCTCACCCCGGGACTTCAGCTCCTACAATGAGCAGTTCTTC

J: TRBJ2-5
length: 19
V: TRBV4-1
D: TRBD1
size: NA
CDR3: CASSQRSGTGVIEMETQYF
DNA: TGCGCCAGCAGCCAGAGATCCGGGACAGGGGTGATCGAGATGGAGACCCAGTACTTC

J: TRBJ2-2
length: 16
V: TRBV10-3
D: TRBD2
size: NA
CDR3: CAISDPQREDTGELFF
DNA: TGTGCCATCAGTGATCCCCAGCGGGAGGACACCGGGGAGCTGTTTTTT

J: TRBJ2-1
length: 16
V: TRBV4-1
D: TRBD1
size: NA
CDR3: CASTSLGQASYNEQFF
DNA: TGCGCCAGCACCTCCTTAGGACAGGCCTCCTACAATGAGCAGTTCTTC

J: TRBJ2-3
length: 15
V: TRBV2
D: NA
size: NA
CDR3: CASGDSGSSTDTQYF
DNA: TGTGCCAGCGGGGATAGCGGTTCTAGCACAGATACGCAGTATTTT

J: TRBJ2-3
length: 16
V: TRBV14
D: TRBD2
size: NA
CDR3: CASSQDGLAGLDTQYF
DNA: TGTGCCAGCAGCCAAGATGGACTAGCGGGCCTAGATACGCAGTATTTT

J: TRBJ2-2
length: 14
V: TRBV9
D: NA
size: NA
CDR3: CASSVARNTGELFF
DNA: TGTGCCAGCAGCGTAGCCCGTAACACCGGGGAGCTGTTTTTT

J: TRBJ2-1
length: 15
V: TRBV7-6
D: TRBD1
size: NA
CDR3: CASSSSGGSYNEQFF
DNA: TGTGCCAGCAGTTCCTCAGGGGGCTCCTACAATGAGCAGTTCTTC

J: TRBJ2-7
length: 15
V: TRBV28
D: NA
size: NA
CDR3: CASSLPLRGTYEQYF
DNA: TGTGCCAGCAGTCTACCCCTTAGAGGCACGTACGAGCAGTACTTC

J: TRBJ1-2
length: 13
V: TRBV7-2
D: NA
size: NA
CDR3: CASSLGAYYGYTF
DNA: TGTGCCAGCAGCTTAGGCGCCTACTATGGCTACACCTTC

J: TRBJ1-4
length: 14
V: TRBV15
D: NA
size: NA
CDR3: CATRREQANEKLFF
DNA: TGTGCCACCAGGAGGGAGCAGGCTAATGAAAAACTGTTTTTT

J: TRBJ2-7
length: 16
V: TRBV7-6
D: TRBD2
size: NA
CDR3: CASSLGGRGAPYEQYF
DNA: TGTGCCAGCAGCTTAGGGGGGAGGGGAGCCCCCTACGAGCAGTACTTC

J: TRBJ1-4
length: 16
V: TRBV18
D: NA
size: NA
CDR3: CASSPTTGGLGEKLFF
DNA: TGTGCCAGCTCCCCTACCACCGGGGGATTGGGGGAAAAACTGTTTTTT

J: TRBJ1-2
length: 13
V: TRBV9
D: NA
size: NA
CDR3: CASSVRGAYGYTF
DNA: TGTGCCAGCAGCGTACGGGGAGCCTATGGCTACACCTTC

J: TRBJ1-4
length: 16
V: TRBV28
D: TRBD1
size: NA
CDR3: CASSWTGLSTNEKLFF
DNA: TGTGCCAGCAGTTGGACAGGCCTTTCAACTAATGAAAAACTGTTTTTT

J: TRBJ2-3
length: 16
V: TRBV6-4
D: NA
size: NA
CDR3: CASSDQWRDDRDTQYF
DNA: TGTGCCAGCAGTGACCAATGGCGCGACGACAGGGATACGCAGTATTTT

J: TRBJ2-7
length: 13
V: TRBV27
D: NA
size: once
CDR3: CASSLTTGYEQYF
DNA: TGTGCCAGCAGTCTTACGACAGGCTACGAGCAGTACTTC

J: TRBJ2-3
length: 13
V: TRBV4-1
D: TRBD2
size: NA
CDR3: CASRSGVTDTQYF
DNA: TGCGCCAGCAGAAGCGGGGTAACAGATACGCAGTATTTT

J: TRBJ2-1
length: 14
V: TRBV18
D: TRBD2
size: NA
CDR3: CASLTSGGNNEQFF
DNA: TGTGCCAGCTTGACTAGCGGGGGGAACAATGAGCAGTTCTTC

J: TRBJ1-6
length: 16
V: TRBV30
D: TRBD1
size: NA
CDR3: CAWNRQGASGNSPLHF
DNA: TGTGCCTGGAATCGACAGGGGGCGAGTGGTAATTCACCCCTCCACTTT

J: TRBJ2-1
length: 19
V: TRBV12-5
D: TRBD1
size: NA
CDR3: CASGDPWDRTPRGNNEQFF
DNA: TGTGCTAGTGGTGACCCTTGGGACAGGACCCCGAGGGGTAACAATGAGCAGTTCTTC

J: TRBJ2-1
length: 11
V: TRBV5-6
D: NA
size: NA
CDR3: CASSLYNEQFF
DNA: TGTGCCAGCAGCCTCTACAATGAGCAGTTCTTC

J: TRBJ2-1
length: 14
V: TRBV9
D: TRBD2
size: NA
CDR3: CASSLQREENEQFF
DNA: TGTGCCAGCAGCCTACAGCGGGAGGAGAATGAGCAGTTCTTC

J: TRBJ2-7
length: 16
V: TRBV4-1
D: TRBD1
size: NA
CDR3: CASRITNRGSSYEQYF
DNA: TGCGCCAGCAGAATTACCAACAGGGGCTCCTCCTACGAGCAGTACTTC

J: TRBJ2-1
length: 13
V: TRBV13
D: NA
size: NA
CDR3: CASSLAPEVEQFF
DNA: TGTGCCAGCAGCTTAGCCCCGGAGGTTGAGCAGTTCTTC

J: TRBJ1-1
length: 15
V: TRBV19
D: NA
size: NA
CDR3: CASREGRLSNTEAFF
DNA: TGTGCCAGTAGAGAAGGCAGGTTATCGAACACTGAAGCTTTCTTT

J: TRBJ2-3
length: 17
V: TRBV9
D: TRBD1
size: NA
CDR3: CASSVAVGTGVTDTQYF
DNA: TGTGCCAGCAGCGTAGCCGTCGGGACAGGCGTCACAGATACGCAGTATTTT

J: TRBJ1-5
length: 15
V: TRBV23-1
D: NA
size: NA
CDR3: CASSQLTVTYQPQHF
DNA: TGCGCCAGCAGTCAATTGACAGTGACATATCAGCCCCAGCATTTT

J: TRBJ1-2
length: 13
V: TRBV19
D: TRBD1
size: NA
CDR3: CASSLTTGFGYTF
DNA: TGTGCCAGTAGTCTAACGACAGGGTTTGGCTACACCTTC

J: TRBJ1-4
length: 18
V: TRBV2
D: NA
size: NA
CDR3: CASSAGPRVPEVREKLFF
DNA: TGTGCCAGCAGCGCCGGTCCCCGGGTCCCCGAAGTGCGTGAAAAACTGTTTTTT

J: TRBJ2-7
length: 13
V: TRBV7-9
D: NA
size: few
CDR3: CASSFMSSYEQYF
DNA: TGTGCCAGCAGCTTCATGAGCTCCTACGAGCAGTACTTC

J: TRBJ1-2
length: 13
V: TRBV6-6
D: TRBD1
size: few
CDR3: CASSQDRYYGYTF
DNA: TGTGCCAGCAGCCAGGACAGGTACTATGGCTACACCTTC

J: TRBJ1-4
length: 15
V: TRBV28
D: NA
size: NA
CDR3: CASSSIGGSGEKLFF
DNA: TGTGCCAGCAGTTCGATCGGAGGGAGCGGGGAAAAACTGTTTTTT

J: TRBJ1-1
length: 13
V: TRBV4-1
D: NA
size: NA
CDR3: CASSQGTDVEAFF
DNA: TGCGCCAGCAGCCAAGGGACAGATGTTGAAGCTTTCTTT

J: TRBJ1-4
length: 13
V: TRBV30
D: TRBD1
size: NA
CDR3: CAWSGGSNEKLFF
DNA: TGTGCCTGGTCAGGGGGTTCAAATGAAAAACTGTTTTTT

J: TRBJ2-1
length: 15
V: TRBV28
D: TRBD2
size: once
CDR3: CASRLAGGTYNEQFF
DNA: TGTGCCAGCAGACTAGCGGGAGGTACCTACAATGAGCAGTTCTTC

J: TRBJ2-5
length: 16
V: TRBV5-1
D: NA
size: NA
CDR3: CASSLEDGHFQEAQYF
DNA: TGCGCCAGCAGCTTGGAAGACGGACATTTCCAAGAGGCCCAGTACTTC

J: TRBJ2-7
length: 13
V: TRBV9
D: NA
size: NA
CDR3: CASSVRDTYEQYF
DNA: TGTGCCAGCAGCGTCAGAGACACCTACGAGCAGTACTTC

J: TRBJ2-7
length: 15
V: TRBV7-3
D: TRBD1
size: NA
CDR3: CASSPRGTGGYEQYF
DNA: TGTGCCAGCAGCCCTAGAGGGACAGGGGGCTACGAGCAGTACTTC

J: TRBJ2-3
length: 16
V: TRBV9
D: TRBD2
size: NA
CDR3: CASSLGASGGTDTQYF
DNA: TGTGCCAGCAGCCTGGGGGCTAGCGGGGGGACAGATACGCAGTATTTT

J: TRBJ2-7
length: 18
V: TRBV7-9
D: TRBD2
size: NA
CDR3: CASSPRTSGRAGPKEQYF
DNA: TGTGCCAGCAGCCCGAGGACTAGCGGGAGGGCTGGTCCCAAAGAGCAGTACTTC

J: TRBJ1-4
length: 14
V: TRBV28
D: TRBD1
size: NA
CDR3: CASSPGDRDEKLFF
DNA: TGTGCCAGCAGCCCCGGGGACAGGGACGAAAAACTGTTTTTT

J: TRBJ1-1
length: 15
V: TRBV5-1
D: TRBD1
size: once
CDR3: CASSLVPRGDTEAFF
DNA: TGCGCCAGCAGCTTGGTTCCCAGGGGGGACACTGAAGCTTTCTTT

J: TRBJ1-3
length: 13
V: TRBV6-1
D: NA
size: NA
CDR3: CASRVSSGNTIYF
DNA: TGTGCCAGCAGAGTCTCGAGTGGAAACACCATATATTTT

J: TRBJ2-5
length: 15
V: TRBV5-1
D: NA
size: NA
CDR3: CASSLANSQEETQYF
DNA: TGCGCCAGCAGCTTGGCGAACTCACAGGAAGAGACCCAGTACTTC

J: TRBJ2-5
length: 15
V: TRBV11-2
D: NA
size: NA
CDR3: CASSLNSAGQETQYF
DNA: TGTGCCAGCAGCCTAAACTCTGCTGGTCAAGAGACCCAGTACTTC

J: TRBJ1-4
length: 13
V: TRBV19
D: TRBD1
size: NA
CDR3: CASQGEDWEKLFF
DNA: TGTGCCTCCCAGGGGGAGGATTGGGAAAAACTGTTTTTT

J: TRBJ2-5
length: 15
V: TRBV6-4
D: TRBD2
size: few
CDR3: CASSSVAGDQETQYF
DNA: TGTGCCAGCAGTTCGGTAGCGGGGGACCAAGAGACCCAGTACTTC

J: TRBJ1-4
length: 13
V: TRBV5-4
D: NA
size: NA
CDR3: CASSFGGGEKLFF
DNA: TGTGCCAGCAGCTTTGGGGGAGGCGAAAAACTGTTTTTT